The 2 T cell receptor beta chains presented below share a single source sample, sequenced in a study of cytomegalovirus exposure and HLA in healthy donors. Using immunoSEQ multiplex PCR, the repertoire was profiled, and TCRdb retains in-frame clones only, with some absent. The table lists under 150,000 clones, roughly four fifths of them singletons. The specimen was PBMCs. The receptors come from a woman aged 30 to 39 in good health and CMV-seronegative.

The gene calls are TRBV5-1 and TRBJ1-2; TRBD1 is a possible D gene (5 bases). Germline V CDR1 and CDR2: SGHRS, YFSETQ. Trimming shortened V by 4 bases and J by 5 bases, and 12 bases separated the two germline ends. This CDR3 is built from 13 residues. The CDR3 coding sequence is TGCGCCAGCAGCGCACAATCAGGGTATGGCTACACCTTC. Translation gives CASSAQSGYGYTF.

The CDR3 here is CASSLSQGGNSPLHF. CDR3 coding DNA: TGTGCCAGCAGCTTGTCACAGGGGGGTAATTCACCCCTCCACTTT. This chain connects TRBV5-6 to TRBJ1-6; 8 bases align to TRBD1. The junction had 3 bases not matched to a gene; V was cut back by 1 base and J by 6 bases. The CDR3 is 15 amino acids. Per the germline V gene, CDR1 is SGHDT and CDR2 is YYEEEE.